The T cell receptor beta chain under discussion was sequenced for a study of T-cell reconstitution after alpha-beta-depleted transplantation in children (dated by TCRdb to 2016 to 2018). Study-level background: The study quantitatively tracked T-cell immune reconstitution after TCRalphabeta/CD19-depleted allogeneic hematopoietic cell transplantation in children using TCR repertoire profiling. The research as a whole found: Over subsequent months, a decline in hyperexpanded clone frequencies was noted, and after one year, T-cell counts and TCRbeta diversity were mostly ascribed to newly produced T cells. The apparently early alphabetaT-cell count recovery about two months after transplant was reportedly dependent on only several hundred rapidly expanded clones derived from non-depleted graft cells. In some patients, the high TCRbeta diversity seen at day 60 was put down to recipient T cells and intrathymic progenitors that had survived conditioning.

Sequences DFQATT (CDR1) and SNEGSKA (CDR2) are obtained from the germline V gene (reference sequence). The CDR3 holds 20 amino acids from the cysteine to the phenylalanine. The DNA shown is the 60-base CDR3, in frame from base 1. A remark on this clonotype: Its antigen has not been determined. One end of the junction does not line up with germline, which may come from a read error.

Library method: PCR. The instrument given in TCRdb is Illumina HiSeq 2500. TCR library preparation used molecular barcoding, with unique molecular identifiers applied to normalize quantification of the TCRbeta repertoire. Through fastp at Q25 and MiXCR, TCRdb rebuilt clones from the public reads, retaining in-frame beta chains. Merged by CDR3 protein, the rows form single entries marked with the most common genes and DNA. This sample holds hundreds of thousands of distinct CDR3 sequences; about an eighth were observed only once. The biggest ten clones account for approximately 0.8% of the sample. The sample's treatment or condition, from its label and the paper: allogeneic hematopoietic cell transplantation with graft depleted of TCRalphabeta T cells and CD19 B cells. Transplant recipients were children who received TCRalphabeta/CD19-depleted allogeneic hematopoietic cell grafts.

Specimen: PBMCs, collected before TCRalphabeta/CD19-depleted stem cell transplant. The V gene is TRBV20-1 and the J gene is TRBJ1-5, with 9 middle bases fitting TRBD1. This clonotype was sampled from a girl aged 2 to 9 with congenital amegakaryocytic thrombocytopenia, due to receive a stem cell transplant. DNA sequence: TGCAGGGCTAGAGCGGATACAGGGGGCGCGTTAGGAGGAGGCAATCAGCCCCAGCATTTT. Its protein reads: CRARADTGGALGGGNQPQHF.